This TCR beta chain appears in the sequencing data of a study of vaccination effects on CD4 cells after COVID-19. Study at large: Researchers obtained post-vaccine samples at a median of 72 days past the second dose.

Regarding this clone: Its specificity is unknown.

Expansion with viral peptide pools was applied to antigen-specific CD4+ T cells by the ViraFEST assay prior to sequencing. Researchers isolated CD4+ T cells once roughly ten days of culture had elapsed. Participants received two doses of either the BNT162b2 or mRNA-1273 vaccine. Vaccine recipients had no previous SARS-CoV-2 infection; their nucleocapsid antibodies were negative. Cultures had half their medium replaced with IL-2 medium on days 3 and 7. General study results and limits: Pronounced clonal contraction occurred in clones induced by infection and by vaccine late after vaccination.

CDR3 size: 16 residues. Germline V gives CDR1 SGHRS, CDR2 YFSETQ. V dropped 2 bases and J dropped 7; count of bases not matched to a gene: 6. Produced via immunoSEQ multiplex PCR; TCRdb's table is partial and in-frame only. The sample shows around 65,000 clones, about three quarters of them seen only once. The receptor comes from a human donor who received a COVID-19 vaccine. V and J are TRBV5-1 and TRBJ2-2, with TRBD2 matching 12 bases. This specimen was CD4+ T cells from PBMCs cultured with HCoV-229E spike peptides, taken after COVID-19 vaccination. The CDR3 DNA reads TGCGCCAGCAGCTTTCTAGCGGGGGGGACCGACGGGGAGCTGTTTTTT. It specifies CASSFLAGGTDGELFF.